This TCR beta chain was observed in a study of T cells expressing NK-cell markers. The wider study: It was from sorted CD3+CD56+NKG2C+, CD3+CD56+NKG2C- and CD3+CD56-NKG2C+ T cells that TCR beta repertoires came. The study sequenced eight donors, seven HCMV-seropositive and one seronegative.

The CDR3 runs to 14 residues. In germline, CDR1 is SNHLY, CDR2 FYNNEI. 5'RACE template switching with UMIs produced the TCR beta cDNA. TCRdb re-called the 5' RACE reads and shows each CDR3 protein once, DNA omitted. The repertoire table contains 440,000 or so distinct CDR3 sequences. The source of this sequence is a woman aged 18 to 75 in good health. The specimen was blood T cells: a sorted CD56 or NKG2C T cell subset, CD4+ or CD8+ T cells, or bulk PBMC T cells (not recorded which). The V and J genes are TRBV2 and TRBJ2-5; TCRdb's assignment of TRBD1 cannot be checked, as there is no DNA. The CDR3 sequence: CASVPDRVWETQYF.